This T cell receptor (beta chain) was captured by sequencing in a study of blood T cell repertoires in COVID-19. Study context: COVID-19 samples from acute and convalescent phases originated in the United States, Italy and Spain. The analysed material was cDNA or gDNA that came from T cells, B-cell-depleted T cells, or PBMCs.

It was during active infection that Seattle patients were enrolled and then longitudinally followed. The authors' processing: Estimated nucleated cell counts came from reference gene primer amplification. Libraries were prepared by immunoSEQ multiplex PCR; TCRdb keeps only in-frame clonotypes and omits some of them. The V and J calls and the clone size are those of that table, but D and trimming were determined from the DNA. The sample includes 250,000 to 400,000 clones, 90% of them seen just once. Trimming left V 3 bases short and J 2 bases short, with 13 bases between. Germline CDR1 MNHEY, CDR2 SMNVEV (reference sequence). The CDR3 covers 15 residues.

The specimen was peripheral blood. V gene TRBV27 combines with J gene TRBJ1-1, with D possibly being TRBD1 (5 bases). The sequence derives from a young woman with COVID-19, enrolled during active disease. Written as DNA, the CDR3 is TGTGCCAGCAGTTTGAACGCCAGGGATAACACTGAAGCTTTCTTT. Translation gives CASSLNARDNTEAFF.